This TCR beta chain was sequenced in a study of vaccination and CD4 T cells after COVID-19. As for the study in general: Participants were given two doses of BNT162b2 or mRNA-1273 vaccine. Samples taken post-COVID came a median around 96 days after diagnosis, ranging from 35 to 161.

Cultured CD4+ T cell DNA underwent sequencing with the Oncomine TCR Beta short-read assay. A single record per CDR3 protein comes from TCRdb applying MiXCR to the PCR reads. The sample consists of about 15,000 distinct CDR3 sequences, about three quarters of them appearing once. As for treatment: roughly 10-day PBMC culture with coronavirus spike peptide pools or control peptides (ViraFEST assay). The V gene's germline CDR1 is LNHNV and CDR2 YYDKDF (reference sequence). Trimming at V came to 0 bases and at J to 8 bases, leaving 13 bases not matched to a gene. CDR3 length equals 17 residues. This clonotype was seen only a few times. As yet, its antigen is unknown.

The chain joins TRBV15 to TRBJ1-5; the match to TRBD1 covers 7 bases. This clonotype originated in a human donor who had recovered from COVID-19. The sample was CD4+ T cells from blood, cultured in vitro. The CDR3 here is CATSRDGNRGGREPQHF. CDR3 nucleotides: TGTGCCACCAGCAGAGATGGGAACAGGGGCGGGAGGGAGCCCCAGCATTTT.